The TCR beta chain under discussion was sequenced for a study of T cells in narcolepsy. This table comes from immunoSEQ multiplex PCR, and its TCRdb copy is limited to in-frame clones, with some not included. The sample consists of 30,000 to 35,000 clones, around 90% of them appearing once. General study findings and limits: No autoreactive T cell clone sequences appeared in some memory CD4+ repertoires.

V shed 1 base, J shed 2 bases, and the junction held 6 bases outside the gene matches. The CDR3 length is 15 residues. Per the germline V gene, CDR1 is SGHRS and CDR2 is YFSETQ. As to this clone: The antigen remains undetermined.

The sample was CD45RA- memory CD4+ T cells from PBMCs. The sequence came from a human donor with narcolepsy. This rearrangement joins TRBV5-1 to TRBJ2-7; 7 nucleotides agree with TRBD1. CDR3 in DNA: TGCGCCAGCAGCTTGTCGGGACAGTGGACCTACGAGCAGTACTTC. Encoded protein: CASSLSGQWTYEQYF.